This T cell receptor (beta chain) was documented in a study of beta chain features in type 1 diabetes. Study background: Healthy donors and patients showed comparable age, gender and cell yields. Study-wide results and limits: Type 1 diabetes patients showed fewer insertions and more deletions at VDJ junctions. Moderate yet significant TCRB CDR3 shortening was seen in Type 1 diabetes patients in all four CD4+ subsets. Possibly, sequencing cDNA over-represented cells that had high TCR expression levels.

Since all of the isolated RNA was reverse transcribed, expressed TCRB transcripts were what got sequenced. Sequencing was performed with immunoSEQ multiplex PCR; in TCRdb, only in-frame clones are kept and a portion is missing. The table shows 65,000 to 85,000 clones, with around 49% occurring only once. A note on this clone: Its antigen is undetermined.

V lost 7 bases to trimming and J lost 4 bases, with 16 bases between them. The CDR3 sequence is 14 residues long. CDR1 is SNHLY, CDR2 FYNNEI, per germline. Sequencing was done on a sample of central memory CD4+ T cells from blood. J is TRBJ1-2 and V is TRBV2, with D possibly being TRBD1 (5 bases). This clonotype originated in a young man with type 1 diabetes. The CDR3 sequence: CASMLDSRSYGYTF. As DNA, the CDR3 is TGTGCCAGCATGCTCGACAGCCGAAGCTATGGCTACACCTTC.